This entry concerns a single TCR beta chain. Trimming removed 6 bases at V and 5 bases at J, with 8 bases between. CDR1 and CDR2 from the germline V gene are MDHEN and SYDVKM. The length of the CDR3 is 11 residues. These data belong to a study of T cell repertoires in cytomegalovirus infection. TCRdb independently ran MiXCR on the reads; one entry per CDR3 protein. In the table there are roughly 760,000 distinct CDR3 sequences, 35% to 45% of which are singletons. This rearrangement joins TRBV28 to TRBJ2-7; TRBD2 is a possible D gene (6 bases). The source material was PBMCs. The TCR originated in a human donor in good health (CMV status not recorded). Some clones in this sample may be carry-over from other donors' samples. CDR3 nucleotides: TGTGCCAGCAGCGGGGGACACGAGCAGTACTTC. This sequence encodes CASSGGHEQYF.